This note documents a single TCR beta chain sequence. This sample was included in a study of PD-1 blockade in mismatch repair-deficient tumors. Some clones are missing from TCRdb's copy, which holds only in-frame ones; the method was immunoSEQ multiplex PCR. This table holds some 120,000 clones, 70% to 90% found once. PCR or immunohistochemistry showed mismatch repair deficiency in every enrolled patient. V was shortened by 5 bases and J by 0 bases, with 8 bases between the two germline ends. Germline V gene data show CDR1 as SEHNR and CDR2 as FQNEAQ (reference sequence). There are 13 residues in the CDR3.

The specimen was peripheral blood, collected 44 weeks after starting pembrolizumab. The TCR comes from an adult with mismatch repair-deficient cancer. The chain carries TRBV7-9 and TRBJ2-7, with D possibly being TRBD1 (5 bases). The CDR3 sequence is CASSATASYEQYF. The CDR3 DNA reads TGTGCCAGCAGCGCGACAGCCTCCTACGAGCAGTACTTC. Full variable domain (outside the CDR3, taken from reference TRBV7-9 and TRBJ2-7): DTGVSQNPRHKITKRGQNVTFRCDPISEHNRLYWYRQTLGQGPEFLTYFQNEAQLEKSRLLSDRFSAERPKGSFSTLEIQRTEQGDSAMYLCASSATASYEQYFGPGTRLTVT.